The TCR beta chain under discussion was sequenced for a study of blood T cells in healthy people across ages. With a J-beta primer mix and a sample-barcoded 5' primer, a second PCR ran about 7 to 11 cycles. From the 5' RACE reads, TCRdb called clonotypes with MiXCR, one entry per CDR3 protein. The data hold 800,000 to 950,000 distinct CDR3 sequences, with around 29% observed a single time. The CDR3 extends over 17 amino acids. Trimming took off 6 bases at V and 0 bases at J, with 18 bases between the two ends. The sample was also linked to a second study, of T cells of mothers and their children. That source adds: The study sampled three healthy Caucasian mothers and their six children.

This sequence was found in a woman aged 35 to 49 in good health. The genes are TRBV12-3 or TRBV12-4 and TRBJ1-3, with D unclear. The sample taken for sequencing was blood. The CDR3 region has the DNA TGTGCCAGCAGCCCCGGAAGGGAGCATTTCTCTGGAAACACCATATATTTT. Its protein product is CASSPGREHFSGNTIYF.